This T cell receptor (beta chain) is drawn from a study of human T cells and chemical hapten exposure. Unique molecular identifiers were attached to individual cDNA molecules during library preparation. TCRdb re-analysed the RACE reads in MiXCR, keeping a single row per CDR3 protein. The table has some 93,000 distinct CDR3 sequences, around 9% seen once; the top ten hold around 3%. Time point here: healthy volunteer bleed at 2 weeks. Unseparated into fractions, whole blood served as the source from which total RNA was extracted. Per the germline V gene, CDR1 is MDHEN and CDR2 is SYDVKM. This CDR3 contains 17 residues. The junction had 17 bases not matched to a gene; V was cut back by 7 bases and J by 3 bases.

The V gene is TRBV28, the J gene TRBJ2-5; 7 bases fit TRBD1. The sequencing input was whole blood. The TCR comes from a female donor in good health. Some clones in this sample may be carry-over from other donors' samples. The CDR3 region is CASNIQGSPPREETQYF. In DNA form, the CDR3 reads TGTGCCAGCAATATACAGGGGAGCCCCCCGAGGGAAGAGACCCAGTACTTC. The complete variable domain, with remaining parts taken from reference TRBV28 and TRBJ2-5, reads DVKVTQSSRYLVKRTGEKVFLECVQDMDHENMFWYRQDPGLGLRLIYFSYDVKMKEKGDIPEGYSVSREKKERFSLILESASTNQTSMYLCASNIQGSPPREETQYFGPGTRLLVL.